These 18 T cell receptor beta chains were all obtained from the same sample, sequenced in a study of shared clonotypes between healthy human individuals. TCRdb's table, derived via immunoSEQ multiplex PCR, lists solely in-frame clones and lacks some. The sample shows 1.4 million to 1.5 million clones, over 95% of them seen only once. The source material was naive CD4+ T cells sorted from blood. Subset defined: CD45RA+ positively selected. The receptors here all came from a man in his thirties or forties in good health.

About this clone: This specimen includes other DNA sequences encoding the same CDR3. The CDR3 DNA reads as TGTGCCAGCAGCTTGGGAAGGAGCTCCTACGAGCAGTACTTC. Translating gives CASSLGRSSYEQYF. The J gene is TRBJ2-7, the V gene TRBV5-4; D gene uncertain. The length of the CDR3 is 14 residues. The ends were cut back, 0 bases at V and 0 bases at J, with 7 bases in the middle. Germline loops: CDR1 SGHNT, CDR2 YYREEE (reference sequence).

The chain combines TRBV6-1 with TRBJ2-2, with a tentative D call TRBD1 (5 bases). Germline CDR1 MNHNS, CDR2 SASEGT. The length of the CDR3 is 16 residues. V gave up 1 base and J gave up 5 bases, with 14 bases separating them. The CDR3 is CASSEGLVRGTGELFF. Written as DNA, the CDR3 is TGTGCCAGCAGTGAAGGCCTGGTTAGGGGAACCGGGGAGCTGTTTTTT.

The rearrangement links TRBV5-6 to TRBJ2-1; 7 positions match TRBD2. Germline-derived CDR1 and CDR2 are SGHDT and YYEEEE. V shed 4 bases, J shed 7 bases, and the junction held 5 bases outside the gene matches. This CDR3 is 13 amino acids long. CDR3 in amino acids: CASSPTGRNEQFF. CDR3 nucleotides: TGTGCCAGCAGCCCGACCGGGAGGAATGAGCAGTTCTTC.

This chain joins TRBV23-1 and TRBJ1-1, with a tentative D call TRBD1 (5 bases). TRBV23-1 is placed among ORFs of uncertain function. V dropped 2 bases and J dropped 1 base, with 17 bases sitting between them. The CDR3 spans 17 residues. The CDR3 loop reads CASSQMGGRVGNTEAFF. In nucleotides, the CDR3 is TGCGCCAGCAGTCAAATGGGGGGAAGGGTTGGGAACACTGAAGCTTTCTTT.

The rearrangement joins TRBV6-1 to TRBJ2-3; 11 bases fit TRBD2. Losses at the gene ends were 6 bases for V and 2 bases for J; bases not matched to a gene: 4. The CDR3 is 15 residues long. CDR1 is MNHNS, CDR2 SASEGT, per germline. This CDR3 reads CASRRLAGLTDTQYF. The CDR3 DNA reads as TGTGCCAGCAGACGACTAGCGGGGCTCACAGATACGCAGTATTTT.

The chain has TRBV7-9 and TRBJ2-2; 14 positions agree with TRBD2. The CDR3 sequence is 16 residues long. The ends lost 5 bases at V and 8 bases at J; junction bases unmatched: 7. Germline V gene sequence: CDR1 SEHNR, CDR2 FQNEAQ (reference sequence). CDR3 amino acids: CASSRPGLAGAGELFF. The DNA for the CDR3 is TGTGCCAGCAGCCGCCCGGGACTAGCGGGAGCTGGGGAGCTGTTTTTT.

The V gene is TRBV14, the J gene TRBJ2-2; D might be TRBD2 (6 bases). The CDR3 totals 18 residues. V gave up 0 bases and J gave up 3 bases, with 17 bases separating them. Germline V gives CDR1 SGHDN, CDR2 FVKESK. DNA of the CDR3: TGTGCCAGCAGCCAAGATTCGGGAGAGGCAATAGACACCGGGGAGCTGTTTTTT. Protein sequence: CASSQDSGEAIDTGELFF.

Worth noting for this clone: Distinct nucleotide sequences in the sample also encode this CDR3. The chain is built from TRBV15 and TRBJ2-7; no reliable D call. V was trimmed by 0 bases and J by 3 bases, leaving 6 bases between them. The CDR3 covers 13 residues. Germline CDR1 reads LNHNV; CDR2 reads YYDKDF (reference sequence). This CDR3 is CATSRDRHYEQYF. The DNA of the CDR3 is TGTGCCACCAGCAGAGATAGACACTACGAGCAGTACTTC.

V and J are TRBV6-1 and TRBJ2-1; no definite D call. CDR1 and CDR2 (germline): MNHNS, SASEGT. This CDR3 has 15 residues. Between the trimmed V and J ends, which lost 5 bases and 0 bases, there was a span of 11 bases. The CDR3 loop reads CASSTRLDSYNEQFF. CDR3 nucleotides: TGTGCCAGCAGTACCCGCTTAGACTCCTACAATGAGCAGTTCTTC.

CDR3 sequence (DNA): TGTGCCAGCAGCTTAGCTTGGGACAGTCCCTACGAGCAGTACTTC. Encoded protein: CASSLAWDSPYEQYF. The chain employs TRBV7-6 and TRBJ2-7; 7 bases map to TRBD1. Germline-derived CDR1 and CDR2 are SGHVS and FNYEAQ. Germline trimming cut 0 bases from V and 2 bases from J; bases unmatched to any gene: 4. The CDR3 spans 15 residues.

This chain joins TRBV7-8 and TRBJ2-7; 9 nucleotides line up with TRBD2. With 5 bases clipped from V and 9 bases from J, the junction kept 11 bases outside the gene matches. Per the germline V gene, CDR1 is SGHVS and CDR2 is FQNEAQ. The CDR3 covers 14 residues. CDR3 in amino acids: CASSPGNSGSRQYF. For the CDR3, the DNA is TGTGCCAGCAGCCCCGGGAATAGCGGGAGTCGGCAGTACTTC.

This clone was counted once. V gene TRBV30 combines with J gene TRBJ1-1, with D tentatively TRBD1 (5 bases). Germline V lookup: CDR1 GTSNPN, CDR2 SVGIG (reference sequence). CDR3 length: 11 residues. The CDR3: CAETVNTEAFF. The CDR3 bases are TGTGCGGAGACAGTGAACACTGAAGCTTTCTTT.

This sequence joins TRBV7-9 and TRBJ1-1; D gene ambiguous. The CDR3 length is 12 residues. Germline V CDR1 and CDR2: SEHNR, FQNEAQ (reference sequence). V dropped 5 bases and J dropped 5 bases, with 9 bases sitting between them. CDR3 DNA: TGTGCCAGCAGCGGTAGTGGAACTGAAGCTTTCTTT. Translation: CASSGSGTEAFF. Full variable domain (missing parts from reference TRBV7-9 and TRBJ1-1): DTGVSQNPRHKITKRGQNVTFRCDPISEHNRLYWYRQTLGQGPEFLTYFQNEAQLEKSRLLSDRFSAERPKGSFSTLEIQRTEQGDSAMYLCASSGSGTEAFFGQGTRLTVV.

The gene calls are TRBV18 and TRBJ2-7; TRBD2 aligns across 11 bases. The V gene end was trimmed by 2 bases and the J gene end by 4 bases; junction bases not matched to a gene: 7. CDR1 and CDR2 from the germline V gene are KGHSH and LQKENI. This CDR3 spans 16 amino acids. CDR3 nucleotide sequence: TGTGCCAGCTCACCAGGCTCAAGACTAGCGGGATACGAGCAGTACTTC. Residues: CASSPGSRLAGYEQYF.

Regarding this clone: Germline is not matched at one junction end, which may reflect a read error. The chain uses TRBV30 and TRBJ1-5, with D hard to call. Germline CDR1 and CDR2: GTSNPN and SVGIG (reference sequence). This CDR3 is built from 12 residues. The CDR3 is CAWGVSNQPQHF. CDR3 coding DNA: TGTGCCTGGGGTGTAAGCAATCAGCCCCAGCATTTT. The complete variable domain, with remaining parts taken from reference TRBV30 and TRBJ1-5, reads SQTIHQWPATLVQPVGSPLSLECTVEGTSNPNLYWYRQAAGRGLQLLFYSVGIGQISSEVPQNLSASRPQDRQFILSSKKLLLSDSGFYLCAWGVSNQPQHFGDGTRLSIL.

The chain recombines TRBV5-4 with TRBJ2-5; D ambiguous. The CDR3 extends over 12 amino acids. Germline lookup yields CDR1 SGHNT and CDR2 YYREEE (reference sequence). Trimming removed 5 bases from V and 1 base from J, with 6 bases in between. The CDR3 nucleotides read TGTGCCAGCAGTGGAGCCCAAGAGACCCAGTACTTC. It encodes CASSGAQETQYF. Full variable domain (missing parts from reference TRBV5-4 and TRBJ2-5): ETGVTQSPTHLIKTRGQQVTLRCSSQSGHNTVSWYQQALGQGPQFIFQYYREEENGRGNFPPRFSGLQFPNYSSELNVNALELDDSALYLCASSGAQETQYFGPGTRLLVL.

The rearrangement uses TRBV5-6 and TRBJ1-4; D might be TRBD1 (5 bases). The CDR3 loop spans 14 amino acids. In germline, CDR1 is SGHDT, CDR2 YYEEEE. The V gene lost 4 bases and the J gene lost 8 bases, with 15 bases spanning the gap. CDR3 nucleotides: TGTGCCAGCAGCCCCGGGACGGTAGAGGAAAAACTGTTTTTT. Its translation is CASSPGTVEEKLFF. Full variable domain (missing parts from reference TRBV5-6 and TRBJ1-4): DAGVTQSPTHLIKTRGQQVTLRCSPKSGHDTVSWYQQALGQGPQFIFQYYEEEERQRGNFPDRFSGHQFPNYSSELNVNALLLGDSALYLCASSPGTVEEKLFFGSGTQLSVL.

The sample holds a few counts of this clone. V usage is TRBV27 and J usage is TRBJ1-1; 7 bases line up with TRBD1. V shed 4 bases, J shed 0 bases, and the junction held 2 bases outside the gene matches. The CDR3 consists of 14 residues. CDR1 is MNHEY, CDR2 SMNVEV, per germline (reference sequence). The CDR3 is CASSWTGLNTEAFF. The CDR3 region has the DNA TGTGCCAGCAGTTGGACAGGACTGAACACTGAAGCTTTCTTT.